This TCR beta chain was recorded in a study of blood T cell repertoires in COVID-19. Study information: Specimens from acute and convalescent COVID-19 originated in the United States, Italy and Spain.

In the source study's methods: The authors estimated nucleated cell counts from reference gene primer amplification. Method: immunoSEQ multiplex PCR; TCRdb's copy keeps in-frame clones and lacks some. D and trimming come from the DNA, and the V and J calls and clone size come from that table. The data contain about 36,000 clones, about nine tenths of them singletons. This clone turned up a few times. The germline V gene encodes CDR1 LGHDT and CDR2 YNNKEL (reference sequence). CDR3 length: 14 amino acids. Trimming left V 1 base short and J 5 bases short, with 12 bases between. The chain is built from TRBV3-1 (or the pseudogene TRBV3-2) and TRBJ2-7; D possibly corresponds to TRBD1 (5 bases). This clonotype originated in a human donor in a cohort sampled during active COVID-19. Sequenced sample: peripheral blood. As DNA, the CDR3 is TGTGCCAGCAGCCAAGCAGCAGGGTTCCACGAGCAGTACTTC. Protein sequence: CASSQAAGFHEQYF.